The 3 T cell receptor beta chains given below trace back to one sample, sequenced in a study of blood T cell repertoires in COVID-19. Generated by immunoSEQ multiplex PCR, the TCRdb table keeps only in-frame clones and is missing some. The sample has under 250,000 clones, about 80% seen once. Sample: peripheral blood. The receptors derive from a man aged 25 to 40 who had recovered from COVID-19.

V and J are TRBV27 and TRBJ1-2; 7 bases map to TRBD1. The germline gives CDR1 MNHEY, CDR2 SMNVEV (reference sequence). The J segment lost 8 bases and the V segment lost 8 bases, leaving 11 bases of the junction unmatched. The CDR3 consists of 13 residues. CDR3 protein: CASCPTGRRGYTF. In DNA, the CDR3 is TGTGCCAGCTGCCCGACAGGGCGGAGGGGCTACACCTTC.

This clone showed up just once. The chain has TRBV10-2 and TRBJ1-2, with a weak D call TRBD1 (6 bases). V lost 3 bases and J lost 7, with 24 bases in between. Per the germline V gene, CDR1 is WSHSY and CDR2 is SAAADI. CDR3 length equals 17 residues. CDR3 sequence reads: CASSDGQGRFIGTGYTF. In nucleotides, the CDR3 is TGCGCCAGCAGTGACGGGCAGGGGAGATTTATCGGCACTGGCTACACCTTC.

The genes are TRBV4-1 and TRBJ1-4; 7 positions match TRBD1. The ends lost 5 bases at V and 4 bases at J; junction bases unmatched: 7. Germline V gene sequence: CDR1 MGHRA, CDR2 YSYEKL. CDR3 length: 15 residues. This CDR3 reads CASSFRDRSNEKLFF. DNA of the CDR3: TGCGCCAGCAGCTTCCGGGACAGAAGTAATGAAAAACTGTTTTTT.